This T cell receptor (beta chain) was identified during a study of blood T cell repertoires in COVID-19 (dated by TCRdb to 2018 to 2021). In terms of the full investigation: The collaborator samples originated in the United States, Italy and Spain and spanned the acute and convalescent phases of COVID-19. A de-identified subject ID, COVID-19 status, age in years and sex were almost always included in the sample metadata. The prospective study material was composed of cDNA or gDNA derived from T cells, B-cell-depleted T cells, or PBMCs. Subjects who had been exposed to COVID-19, were actively infected with it, or had recovered from it provided the deeply sampled blood TCRbeta repertoires that made up the dataset. The repertoires were released in a freely available public database intended as a resource for research on the immune response to SARS-CoV-2. Samples were obtained from the ongoing ImmuneRACE study (first 160 participants) and from some 1,300 subjects provided by 6 global collaborators. HLA class I and class II types, where available, came from metadata supplied by the sample provider rather than from assay-based typing. The investigation overall reported the following: Clinical and demographic metadata were provided uncurated, with the amount varying by source and participant.

The immunoSEQ Assay, a bias-controlled multiplex PCR, was used to amplify TCRbeta CDR3 regions from genomic DNA. The original methods were these. Within the assay, amplification of reference gene primers was used to estimate how many nucleated cells each sample contained. To quantify the absolute abundance of each unique TCRbeta CDR3 rearrangement, sequence reads were collapsed and filtered. Productive Simpson clonality was computed per sample as the square root of Simpson's diversity index over productive rearrangements. Imported from immuneACCESS, the table was reduced by TCRdb to in-frame sequences with V and J called. These copies leave out some clones; in studies compared against another copy, an unresolved V gene accounts for under half, and the cause of the remainder is not known. V and J calls and clone size are copied from that table; D and trimming were computed from the DNA. Here the sample has about 150,000 clones; about 85% occur a single time. Roughly 2.9% of the sample is taken by the ten largest.

V lost 6 bases and J lost 3 bases; the stretch between them is 14 bases long. Via the germline V gene, CDR1 is SGHVS and CDR2 FQNEAQ. The CDR3 goes from the cysteine to the phenylalanine over 15 residues. This entry keeps only the CDR3 DNA: 45 bases, framed from base 1. The collaborating institutions used their own protocols to collect whole blood in K2EDTA tubes. Collaborator samples were shipped for TCRbeta analysis as frozen whole blood, isolated PBMCs, or DNA extracted from either sample type. A word on this clone: What antigen it recognizes has not been identified. The record has no base qualities; no much larger clone is one base away.

This TCR was recovered from a woman aged 35 to 49 with active or convalescent COVID-19. Material for sequencing was peripheral blood. The chain is encoded by TRBV7-8 joined to TRBJ1-4; too little of a D gene remains to name it. This receptor has the CDR3 CASRRGKAANEKLFF. The nucleotide sequence is given as TGTGCCAGCAGGCGAGGGAAGGCGGCTAATGAAAAACTGTTTTTT.